This TCR beta chain originates from a study of response to subunit inactivated influenza vaccine. A word on this clonotype: Its antigen is not identified.

Using its own MiXCR run on the RT-PCR reads, TCRdb lists one record per CDR3 protein. Of hundreds of thousands of distinct CDR3 sequences listed, 15% to 18% are singletons. Notes on the study in general: The authors offered the suggestion that each seasonal influenza vaccination recruits few new T cells.

The CDR3 totals 16 residues. The germline V gene has CDR1 SGHDN and CDR2 FVKESK. Trimming shortened V by 0 bases and J by 0 bases, and 8 bases separated the two germline ends. The sequencing used PBMCs from blood, collected 11 to 12 days after vaccination. The chain links TRBV14 to TRBJ2-2; the D gene could be TRBD1 or TRBD2 (5 bases each). The sequence was collected from a man aged 45-65 years who received an inactivated influenza vaccine. This chain's CDR3 is CASSQDPGPNTGELFF. The CDR3 bases are TGTGCCAGCAGCCAAGATCCGGGACCGAACACCGGGGAGCTGTTTTTT.